This passage covers 5 T cell receptor beta chains from one sample sequenced in a study of blood T cell repertoires in COVID-19. Some clones are missing from TCRdb's copy, which holds only in-frame ones; the method was immunoSEQ multiplex PCR. This table has about 310,000 clones, roughly 86% appearing once. Sequencing used PBMCs or T cells enriched from blood (not recorded which). The receptors come from a woman between 18 and 29 years old who had recovered from COVID-19.

Of note for this clone: Distinct nucleotide sequences in the sample also encode this CDR3. Here the CDR3 reads CASSLGQGGGYTF. The CDR3 DNA follows: TGTGCCAGCAGTTTGGGACAGGGTGGCGGCTACACCTTC. The chain couples TRBV28 to TRBJ1-2; 9 nucleotides align to TRBD1. The ends lost 3 bases at V and 8 bases at J; junction bases unmatched: 4. The CDR3 is 13 amino acids. CDR1 and CDR2 from the germline V gene are MDHEN and SYDVKM.

This chain uses TRBV12-5 with TRBJ2-1; TRBD1 matches at 9 bases. V was pared by 4 bases and J by 7 bases, with 11 bases of the junction left unmatched. The V gene's germline CDR1 is LGHNT and CDR2 FRNRAP. There are 16 residues in the CDR3. The CDR3 loop is CASGSPPGQGVNEQFF. CDR3 coding DNA: TGTGCTAGTGGTTCCCCCCCGGGACAGGGAGTGAATGAGCAGTTCTTC.

The chain combines TRBV9 with TRBJ1-5; D is unclear. The germline V gene encodes CDR1 SGDLS and CDR2 YYNGEE. The V gene lost 4 bases and the J gene lost 1 base, with 18 bases spanning the gap. The CDR3 has 17 residues. In nucleotides, the CDR3 is TGTGCCAGCAGCATCCCATATACCCGGGGAAGCAATCAGCCCCAGCATTTT. Amino acids: CASSIPYTRGSNQPQHF.

The genes are TRBV6-4 and TRBJ2-7, with 7 bases lining up with TRBD2. The CDR3 runs 16 residues. V shed 0 bases and J 3 bases; nucleotides not matched to a gene: 8. CDR1 is MRHNA and CDR2 is SNTAGT in the germline V gene. The DNA for the CDR3 is TGTGCCAGCAGTGACTCTGTCCTAGCGGAGCACTACGAGCAGTACTTC. Translating gives CASSDSVLAEHYEQYF.

The J gene is TRBJ1-1, the V gene TRBV4-2; D remains ambiguous. V was trimmed by 1 base and J by 2 bases, leaving 14 bases between them. The length of the CDR3 is 16 residues. The germline CDR1 and CDR2 sequences are LGHNA and YNFKEQ. In nucleotides, the CDR3 is TGTGCCAGCAGCCAAGGTCGAGTGACATACAACACTGAAGCTTTCTTT. Translation gives CASSQGRVTYNTEAFF.